This T cell receptor beta chain emerged from a study of Ad26.COV2.S vaccination and SARS-CoV-2 variants (dated by TCRdb to about 2021). Notes on the research overall: Donors in the vaccine arm were drawn from COV1001, a multicentre, randomized, double-blind, placebo-controlled phase I-IIa trial testing Ad26.COV2.S in healthy adults. Ad26.COV2.S was administered intramuscularly at 5 x 10^10 or 1 x 10^11 viral particles, either as a single shot or as two shots given 56 days apart. TCRbeta repertoire sequencing was used to assess the specificity and breadth of SARS-CoV-2-reactive T cell receptors after Ad26.COV2.S vaccination. The TCR-sequenced set comprised about 32 samples: around 20 Ad26.COV2.S vaccine recipients, 5 placebo recipients and 8 SARS-CoV-2 convalescent individuals. Throughout the experiments and outcome assessment, investigators stayed blinded to trial group allocation. Participants in the trial were split at random into five groups of five each, receiving low-dose or high-dose Ad26.COV2.S once or twice, or else placebo on both occasions. Overall results and qualifications from the work: The study was not powered for comparison of responses between vaccine doses or regimens. It was noted by the authors that total T cell responses may have been underestimated by the TCR breadth and depth analyses. Comparable non-spike TCR breadth was observed between vaccine and placebo recipients, consistent with only spike being contained in the vaccine. Compared with placebo recipients, Ad26.COV2.S recipients showed higher spike-specific TCR breadth (P = 0.0014). After vaccination, spike-specific CD8+ and CD4+ T cell responses were reported to show substantial breadth.

The CDR3 has 15 amino acids, counting the end cysteine and phenylalanine. Only CDR3 DNA remains: 45 bases, in frame from the first base. CDR1 and CDR2 are drawn from the germline V gene: SGHAT, FQNNGV. V has 1 base trimmed and J has 5 bases trimmed; junction bases matching no gene number 4. This specimen's treatment or condition label, per the study, means: some 19 received Ad26.COV2.S at low or high dose, single or two shots; 5 received placebo; per-sample allocation not given. For vaccine and placebo recipients, repertoires were sequenced using samples collected on day 63 after the first injection. Cohort 1b enrolled about two dozen adults aged 18-55 years at a single site in Boston, USA, between 29 July and 7 August 2020. As a vaccine, Ad26.COV2.S was a replication-incompetent adenovirus type 26 vector that expressed a prefusion-stabilized SARS-CoV-2 spike protein derived from the original Wuhan strain.

The immunoSEQ Assay was the method used to sequence TCRbeta CDR3 regions. After extraction, genomic DNA underwent amplification by bias-controlled multiplex PCR, followed by high-throughput sequencing. In the source study's methods: To quantify the absolute abundance of each unique TCRbeta CDR3 region, sequences were collapsed and filtered. T cell fraction was estimated by normalizing TCRbeta template counts to usable DNA, which was measured by amplifying reference genes present in all nucleated cells. Repertoire TCRs were annotated as SARS-CoV-2-specific by exact matching of V gene, CDR3 amino acid sequence and J gene to a known reactive TCR set. MIRA supplied the reference SARS-CoV-2 TCR set, which was filtered for enrichment in COVID-19-positive ImmuneCODE repertoires so that public or cross-reactive TCRs were removed. Using the MIRA antigens, annotated TCRs were further analysed by specific ORF or by position within an ORF. Depth was the summed frequency of annotated unique rearrangements, while breadth was defined as annotated unique rearrangements over total unique productive rearrangements. TCR breadth was compared between groups using two-sided Wilcoxon rank-sum tests. TCRdb retrieved this table from immuneACCESS and kept in-frame rearrangements only. Not all clones are present; in checked studies, unresolved V genes account for under half, and no reason is known for the remainder. For V, J and clone size, that table is used; D and trimming come from the DNA. The sample table lists 400,000 to 450,000 clones, less than 95% of them with a count of one. Together, the top ten hold about 4.4% of the sample.

On this clone itself: No cognate antigen has been identified for it. No base quality values were provided; no much bigger clone lies one nucleotide off.

The sequence derives from a person aged 18 to 65 who received the Ad26.COV2.S COVID-19 vaccine or a placebo. The input for sequencing was peripheral blood, taken in a trial of Ad26.COV2.S vaccine versus placebo. The sequence is built from TRBV11-2 and TRBJ2-3; a stretch of 9 junction bases matches TRBD1. The bases are TGTGCCAGCAGCTTAGGCCGACAGGGGGGAGATACGCAGTATTTT. Its amino acids are CASSLGRQGGDTQYF.